The 8 T cell receptor beta chains presented below share a single source sample, sequenced in a study of vaccination and CD4 T cells after COVID-19. These TCRs' antigens remain unknown. Cultured CD4+ T-cell DNA underwent Oncomine TCR Beta short-read sequencing. TCRdb re-analysed the PCR reads in MiXCR, keeping a single row per CDR3 protein. The sample lists roughly 20,000 distinct CDR3 sequences, roughly 43% seen once, with under 3% in the top ten. Specified treatment: roughly ten-day PBMC culture with coronavirus spike peptide pools or control peptides (ViraFEST assay). This specimen was CD4+ T cells from blood, cultured in vitro, taken after SARS-CoV-2 vaccination. The receptor set was obtained from a human donor who had recovered from COVID-19.

This clonotype was recorded once. The gene calls are TRBV6-2 or TRBV6-3 and TRBJ2-1; no definite D call. This CDR3 has 12 amino acids. V was clipped by 5 bases and J by 8 bases, with 10 bases between them. Germline CDR1 and CDR2: MNHEY and SVGEGT. The CDR3 reads CASSKIAHEQFF. In DNA form, the CDR3 reads TGTGCCAGCAGTAAGATCGCCCATGAGCAGTTCTTC.

This clonotype was counted between two and nine times. The chain recombines TRBV7-2 with TRBJ2-2; possible D gene TRBD2, 6 bases. The germline V and J ends were trimmed by 5 bases and 5 bases, with 21 bases remaining between them. CDR1 and CDR2 (germline): SGHTA, FQGNSA. The CDR3 loop spans 17 amino acids. CDR3 protein: CASSPSSGGKGTGELFF. The DNA of the CDR3 is TGTGCCAGCAGCCCCTCGAGTGGCGGGAAGGGGACCGGGGAGCTGTTTTTT.

V is TRBV6-1 and J is TRBJ2-5; 7 bases fit TRBD1. Germline CDR1 MNHNS, CDR2 SASEGT. The CDR3 runs 14 residues. After removal of 5 bases from V and 7 bases from J, the junction contained 10 bases not matched to a gene. CDR3 residues: CASSTTGARRTQYF. The CDR3 DNA sequence: TGTGCCAGCAGTACTACAGGGGCTAGGAGGACCCAGTACTTC.

This clonotype was found a few times. The chain employs TRBV20-1 and TRBJ1-6; D uncertain. The V end lost 0 bases, the J end lost 11 bases, and 17 bases lay between the germline ends. The germline V gene encodes CDR1 DFQATT and CDR2 SNEGSKA (reference sequence). The CDR3 covers 15 residues. The DNA for the CDR3 is TGCAGTGCTAGAGATCTAGCAGGTGTTATGACACCCCTCCACTTT. Translating gives CSARDLAGVMTPLHF.

This rearrangement joins TRBV28 to TRBJ2-7, with D possibly matching TRBD2 (6 bases). Germline V gives CDR1 MDHEN, CDR2 SYDVKM. The V end was cut by 9 bases, the J end by 2 bases, with 14 bases between. This CDR3 spans 13 amino acids. The CDR3 DNA sequence: TGTGCCAGTTACGCTGGGAGGACCTACGAGCAGTACTTC. It specifies CASYAGRTYEQYF.

This clonotype turned up a few times. This chain uses TRBV6-5 with TRBJ1-1; D gene uncertain. The V and J ends lost 0 bases and 0 bases respectively, with 14 bases between them. The CDR3 length is 17 residues. Germline CDR1 and CDR2: MNHEY and SVGAGI. The DNA of the CDR3 is TGTGCCAGCAGTTACTCTGTCAATGCGATAATGAACACTGAAGCTTTCTTT. It specifies CASSYSVNAIMNTEAFF.

The gene calls are TRBV2 and TRBJ2-4; tentatively, D is TRBD1 (5 bases). The germline V gene has CDR1 SNHLY and CDR2 FYNNEI. V dropped 0 bases and J dropped 6 bases, with 15 bases sitting between them. The CDR3 has 16 amino acids. CDR3 amino acids: CASSEAGQGYPNIQYF. In nucleotides, the CDR3 is TGTGCCAGCAGTGAAGCGGGGCAGGGTTATCCAAACATTCAGTACTTC.

There are a few counts of this clonotype. The chain is built from TRBV20-1 and TRBJ1-1; tentative D call: TRBD1 (6 bases). The CDR3 is made up of 14 amino acids. The germline CDR1 and CDR2 sequences are DFQATT and SNEGSKA (reference sequence). The germline V and J ends were trimmed by 5 bases and 4 bases, with 17 bases remaining between them. Here the CDR3 DNA reads TGCAGTGCTCCTCCGGGACAAACGCGCACTGAAGCTTTCTTT. As protein: CSAPPGQTRTEAFF.